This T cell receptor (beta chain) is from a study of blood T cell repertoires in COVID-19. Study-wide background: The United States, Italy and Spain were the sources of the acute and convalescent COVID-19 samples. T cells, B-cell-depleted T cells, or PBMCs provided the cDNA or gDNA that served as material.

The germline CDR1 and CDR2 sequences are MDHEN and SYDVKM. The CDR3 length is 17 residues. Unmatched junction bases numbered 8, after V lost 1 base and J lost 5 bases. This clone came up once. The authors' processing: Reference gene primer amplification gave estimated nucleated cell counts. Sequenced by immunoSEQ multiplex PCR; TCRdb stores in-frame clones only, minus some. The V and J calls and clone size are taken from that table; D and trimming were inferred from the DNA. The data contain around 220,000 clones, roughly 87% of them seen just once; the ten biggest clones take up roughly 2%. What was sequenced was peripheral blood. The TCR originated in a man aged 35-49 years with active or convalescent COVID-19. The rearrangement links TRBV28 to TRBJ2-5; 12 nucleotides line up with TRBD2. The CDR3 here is CASSLSVLAGGGETQYF. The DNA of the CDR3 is TGTGCCAGCAGTTTATCTGTTCTAGCGGGAGGGGGTGAGACCCAGTACTTC.